This entry concerns a single T cell receptor (beta chain). Clones were read by immunoSEQ multiplex PCR, and TCRdb kept only the in-frame ones, dropping some. The table records 200,000 or so clones, about 95% of them present only once. The entry originates in a study of control samples from healthy donors and cancer patients. Per germline, CDR1 SGHTA and CDR2 FQGTGA. V was pared by 8 bases and J by 7 bases, with 9 bases of the junction left unmatched. The length of the CDR3 is 14 residues. The clonotype originates from a man aged 50 to 60 in good health. Sequencing was carried out using blood. The rearrangement uses TRBV7-3 and TRBJ2-1; the match to TRBD1 covers 9 bases. The CDR3 loop reads CASGTGSLDNEQFF. CDR3 DNA: TGTGCCAGCGGGACAGGGAGTTTGGATAATGAGCAGTTCTTC.